Only one count was recorded for the clone carrying this TCR beta chain. No antigen is known for it. The CDR3 totals 11 residues. V lost 3 bases and J lost 5, with 2 bases in between. Per germline, CDR1 MGHRA and CDR2 YSYEKL. The sample comes from a study of T cell responses to AZD1222 COVID-19 vaccine. Overall study results and limits: With dominance at 160-218 and 743-854, vaccine-associated CD4 TCRs spanned spike. Among spike-specific TCRs, nearly half reportedly target unmutated variant regions. Spike-specific TCR repertoires showed rising breadth and depth after two AZD1222 doses.

Clones were read by immunoSEQ multiplex PCR, and TCRdb kept only the in-frame ones, dropping some. Found here are tens of thousands of clones, 80% of them singletons; the top ten hold roughly a fifth. This clonotype was sampled from an adult who received the MenACWY meningococcal vaccine as a control. The rearrangement uses TRBV4-1 and TRBJ2-1, with D uncertain. The sequences come from peripheral blood, collected 28 days after the second dose of the MenACWY control vaccine. CDR3 bases: TGCGCCAGCAGCCAGAACAATGAGCAGTTCTTC. Translation gives CASSQNNEQFF.